This entry features one TCR beta chain sequence. Its antigen is currently unknown. These data come from a study of cytomegalovirus exposure and HLA in healthy donors. The CDR3 extends over 12 amino acids. The V gene lost 3 bases and the J gene lost 3 bases, with 5 bases spanning the gap. Germline CDR1 SGHTA, CDR2 FQGNSA. Study-wide points: In a later analysis, an Asian-associated ancestry cluster reportedly showed fewer N-insertions than the 666-donor mean. Earlier analysis looked at TCR beta V segments, and most were productive about 90% or about 30% of the time.

PCR used 60 Vbeta primers and 13 Jbeta primers. Repertoires were generated with immunoSEQ multiplex PCR, while TCRdb's copy carries only in-frame clones and drops some. The data hold 150,000 to 180,000 clones, with 82% observed a single time. The sequence was collected from a woman in her 50s in good health and CMV-seropositive. The sample taken for sequencing was PBMCs. The chain has TRBV7-2 and TRBJ1-1; D is ambiguous. CDR3 in amino acids: CASSFSDTEAFF. Written as DNA, the CDR3 is TGTGCCAGCAGCTTTTCCGACACTGAAGCTTTCTTT. Using reference TRBV7-2 and TRBJ1-1 for the parts outside the CDR3, the full variable domain is GAGVSQSPSNKVTEKGKDVELRCDPISGHTALYWYRQSLGQGLEFLIYFQGNSAPDKSGLPSDRFSAERTGGSVSTLTIQRTQQEDSAVYLCASSFSDTEAFFGQGTRLTVV.